The 32 T cell receptor beta chains in this list originate from one sample, sequenced in a study of T cells after yellow fever vaccination. MiXCR, run by TCRdb on the 5' RACE reads, gives a single entry per CDR3 protein. The sample records about 580,000 distinct CDR3 sequences, less than 20% being singletons. Sequences were derived from PBMCs, sampled 5 to 6 days after the first yellow fever vaccination. All receptors derive from a man between 18 and 35 years old who received the YFV17D yellow fever vaccine.

This clonotype was seen many times. This chain uses TRBV7-3 with TRBJ2-4, with TRBD1 as a possible D gene (5 bases). Germline V lookup: CDR1 SGHTA, CDR2 FQGTGA. This CDR3 contains 16 residues. Trimming pared 5 bases from V and 0 bases from J, leaving 14 bases between. For the CDR3, the DNA is TGTGCCAGCAGCGAAGACAGCCTACAAGCCAAAAACATTCAGTACTTC. It is translated as CASSEDSLQAKNIQYF.

The chain carries TRBV28 and TRBJ2-7; tentative D call: TRBD1 (6 bases). This CDR3 comprises 14 residues. The V gene lost 5 bases and the J gene lost 5 bases, with 16 bases spanning the gap. Per the germline V gene, CDR1 is MDHEN and CDR2 is SYDVKM. CDR3 residues: CASSPVNRVDEQYV. CDR3 in DNA: TGTGCCAGCAGTCCTGTAAACAGGGTTGACGAGCAGTACGTC.

This chain uses TRBV4-3 with TRBJ2-5, with a weak D call TRBD2 (6 bases). The CDR3 sequence is 15 residues long. Trimming pared 1 base from V and 5 bases from J, leaving 14 bases between. Germline CDR1 reads LGHNA; CDR2 reads YSLEER. CDR3 bases: TGCGCCAGCAGCCAAGGTTTCTTCCGGGGGGAGACCCAGTACTTC. It is translated as CASSQGFFRGETQYF.

This clonotype was observed a single time. The genes are TRBV10-3 and TRBJ2-5; 7 positions agree with TRBD2. CDR3 length equals 16 residues. V lost 0 bases and J lost 2; bases outside the gene matches: 6. Germline CDR1 and CDR2: ENHRY and SYGVKD. The CDR3 loop is CAISESPAGVQETQYF. CDR3 DNA: TGTGCCATCAGTGAGTCCCCGGCGGGGGTACAAGAGACCCAGTACTTC.

This clonotype has just a few counts. The gene calls are TRBV6-5 and TRBJ1-2; the D is unclear. Trimming pared 2 bases from V and 7 bases from J, leaving 8 bases between. Looked up from germline, CDR1 is MNHEY and CDR2 is SVGAGI. The CDR3 has 12 amino acids. The CDR3 bases are TGTGCCAGCAGTTACGAACGCGGTGGCTACACCTTC. This encodes CASSYERGGYTF.

This clonotype was observed many times. The chain uses TRBV7-3 and TRBJ1-1, with D possibly being TRBD1 (5 bases). CDR1 and CDR2 from the germline V gene are SGHTA and FQGTGA. V was clipped by 0 bases and J by 5 bases, with 10 bases between them. This CDR3 spans 14 amino acids. CDR3 residues: CASSLTGVGTEAFF. The CDR3 DNA reads TGTGCCAGCAGCTTAACGGGGGTAGGGACTGAAGCTTTCTTT.

The chain combines TRBV12-3 or TRBV12-4 with TRBJ2-5; D is undetermined. The germline V and J ends were trimmed by 5 bases and 4 bases, with 14 bases remaining between them. This CDR3 region has 14 residues. The CDR3 is CASSNQAAVETQYF. The CDR3, as DNA: TGTGCCAGCAGTAATCAGGCAGCCGTAGAGACCCAGTACTTC.

This clonotype was recorded at least ten times. The chain carries TRBV7-2 and TRBJ2-3; tentative D call: TRBD2 (5 bases). The length of the CDR3 is 13 residues. The germline CDR1 and CDR2 sequences are SGHTA and FQGNSA. V was shortened by 5 bases and J by 1 base, with 7 bases between the two germline ends. This chain's CDR3 is CASSTGGTDTQYF. The CDR3, as DNA: TGTGCCAGCAGCACCGGGGGCACAGATACGCAGTATTTT.

A remark on this clonotype: At one of its ends the junction is not consistent with the germline gene, which may arise from a read error. The rearrangement uses TRBV25-1 and TRBJ2-2, with no clear D. Germline V gene data show CDR1 as MGHDK and CDR2 as SYGVNS. There are 13 residues in the CDR3. CDR3 sequence reads: CASRGFNTWELFF. CDR3 coding DNA: TGTGCCAGCAGGGGATTTAACACCTGGGAGCTGTTTTTT. Full variable domain (rest looked up from reference TRBV25-1 and TRBJ2-2): EADIYQTPRYLVIGTGKKITLECSQTMGHDKMYWYQQDPGMELHLIHYSYGVNSTEKGDLSSESTVSRIRTEHFPLTLESARPSHTSQYLCASRGFNTWELFFGEGSRLTVL.

A few counts support this clonotype. The rearrangement joins TRBV7-9 to TRBJ2-6; D perhaps matches TRBD1 (7 bases). CDR3 length: 17 amino acids. CDR1 is SEHNR and CDR2 is FQNEAQ in the germline V gene (reference sequence). V lost 4 bases to trimming and J lost 0 bases, with 13 bases between them. CDR3 region: CASSSQGGRSGANVLTF. CDR3 DNA sequence: TGTGCCAGCAGCTCCCAGGGGGGACGCTCTGGGGCCAACGTCCTGACTTTC.

This clonotype appeared a few times. The rearrangement uses TRBV7-9 and TRBJ2-5; TRBD1 agrees at 8 bases. Germline CDR1 reads SEHNR; CDR2 reads FQNEAQ (reference sequence). This CDR3 region has 13 residues. With V trimmed by 5 bases and J by 5 bases, 4 bases remained unmatched. The CDR3 protein is CASSQTGGETQYF. Written as DNA, the CDR3 is TGTGCCAGCAGCCAAACAGGGGGGGAGACCCAGTACTTC.

This clonotype came up a few times. In nucleotides, the CDR3 is TGCAGCTCAGGACTAGCGGGGCCCTCTAGCTCCGGGCGTGAGCAGTTCTTC. This gives the protein CSSGLAGPSSSGREQFF. V and J are TRBV29-1 and TRBJ2-1; 12 bases match TRBD2. V lost 8 bases to trimming and J lost 9 bases; unmatched junction nucleotides: 20. Per germline, CDR1 SQVTM and CDR2 ANQGSEA. The CDR3 has 17 residues.

This chain connects TRBV14 to TRBJ2-7, with D perhaps matching TRBD1 or TRBD2 (7 bases each). Germline-derived CDR1 and CDR2 are SGHDN and FVKESK. The CDR3 runs to 14 residues. The V gene lost 3 bases and the J gene lost 3 bases, with 12 bases spanning the gap. The CDR3 is CASSQFRGGYEQYF. The CDR3 DNA is TGTGCCAGCAGCCAGTTCAGGGGGGGCTACGAGCAGTACTTC.

This clonotype turned up a few times. The genes are TRBV12-3 or TRBV12-4 and TRBJ2-3; D perhaps matches TRBD2 (6 bases). CDR3 length: 15 residues. Trimming removed 3 bases from V and 2 bases from J, with 12 bases in between. The CDR3 region has the DNA TGTGCCAGCAGTTTTATGGGACTGGACACAGATACGCAGTATTTT. As protein: CASSFMGLDTDTQYF.

This clonotype has only a few counts. This chain joins TRBV3-1 and TRBJ2-2; D possibly corresponds to TRBD1 (5 bases). CDR3 length: 12 residues. CDR1 is LGHDT and CDR2 is YNNKEL in the germline V gene (reference sequence). The V and J ends lost 8 bases and 1 base respectively, with 5 bases between them. CDR3 sequence (DNA): TGTGCCAGCCAGGGGAACACCGGGGAGCTGTTTTTT. This translates into CASQGNTGELFF.

The chain combines TRBV5-1 with TRBJ2-3, with 11 bases fitting TRBD2. The V gene's germline CDR1 is SGHRS and CDR2 YFSETQ. The CDR3 runs 18 residues. Trimming cost V 4 bases and J 0 bases; bases outside gene matches: 10. The CDR3 reads CASSPLRTSGPSTDTQYF. Written as DNA, the CDR3 is TGCGCCAGCAGCCCGCTTCGGACTAGCGGGCCGAGCACAGATACGCAGTATTTT.

This clonotype has only a few counts. The rearrangement uses TRBV6-1 and TRBJ1-1; D remains unclear. Germline V gives CDR1 MNHNS, CDR2 SASEGT. The V end lost 7 bases, the J end lost 7 bases, and 16 bases lay between the germline ends. This CDR3 is built from 13 residues. CDR3 in amino acids: CASNRGGGREAFF. In DNA, the CDR3 is TGTGCCAGCAATCGAGGAGGAGGGCGTGAAGCTTTCTTT.

The table lists this clonotype with a few counts. This chain joins TRBV7-3 and TRBJ2-7; TRBD2 might be the D (6 bases). The CDR3 extends over 16 amino acids. Trimming stripped 5 bases from V and 3 bases from J, with 20 bases between. Per germline, CDR1 SGHTA and CDR2 FQGTGA. Written as DNA, the CDR3 is TGTGCCAGCAGCCCACGCACCGGGACTCCGAGCTACGAGCAGTACTTC. It yields the protein CASSPRTGTPSYEQYF.

The CDR3 reads CASGDRRRETQYF. In DNA, the CDR3 is TGTGCCAGTGGGGACCGCCGGCGAGAGACCCAGTACTTC. The chain is built from TRBV2 and TRBJ2-5, with D perhaps TRBD1 or TRBD2 (5 bases each). The germline gives CDR1 SNHLY, CDR2 FYNNEI. The CDR3 consists of 13 residues. Trimming took off 9 bases at V and 4 bases at J, with 15 bases between the two ends.

V is TRBV9 and J is TRBJ1-1; 7 nucleotides align to TRBD1. CDR1 SGDLS and CDR2 YYNGEE come from the germline V gene. The CDR3 has 14 residues. With 2 bases clipped from V and 6 bases from J, the junction kept 7 bases outside the gene matches. In DNA form, the CDR3 reads TGTGCCAGCAGCGTGTCGACAGGGAAACCTGAAGCTTTCTTT. It codes for CASSVSTGKPEAFF.

This clonotype was found a few times. The V and J genes are TRBV3-1 and TRBJ1-2; TRBD1 matches 9 bases. The V and J ends lost 3 bases and 4 bases, in that order; junction bases with no gene match: 3. CDR1 is LGHDT, CDR2 YNNKEL, per germline (reference sequence). The CDR3 totals 14 residues. The CDR3 DNA sequence: TGTGCCAGCAGCCATCGGGACAGGGCCTATGGCTACACCTTC. As protein: CASSHRDRAYGYTF.

This clonotype was detected a few times. The chain links TRBV7-2 to TRBJ2-3, with D unclear. Trimming took off 5 bases at V and 4 bases at J, with 10 bases between the two ends. The CDR3 is 13 amino acids. Germline V gene data show CDR1 as SGHTA and CDR2 as FQGNSA. The CDR3 is CASSRILADTQYF. The DNA of the CDR3 is TGTGCCAGCAGCAGGATCCTCGCAGATACGCAGTATTTT. Full variable domain (rest looked up from reference TRBV7-2 and TRBJ2-3): GAGVSQSPSNKVTEKGKDVELRCDPISGHTALYWYRQSLGQGLEFLIYFQGNSAPDKSGLPSDRFSAERTGGSVSTLTIQRTQQEDSAVYLCASSRILADTQYFGPGTRLTVL.

This clonotype has only a few counts. The V gene is TRBV5-4, the J gene TRBJ2-5; no reliable D call. V gave up 4 bases and J gave up 3 bases, with 19 bases separating them. CDR3 length equals 16 residues. CDR1 SGHNT and CDR2 YYREEE come from the germline V gene (reference sequence). CDR3 in DNA: TGTGCCAGCAGCCGAGGTCCCGGATCTAGAAAAGAGACCCAGTACTTC. Amino acid sequence: CASSRGPGSRKETQYF.

The count of this clonotype is one. This chain links TRBV27 with TRBJ2-3; 10 bases agree with TRBD2. Trimming cost V 4 bases and J 6 bases; bases outside gene matches: 7. The CDR3 consists of 15 residues. Germline loops: CDR1 MNHEY, CDR2 SMNVEV (reference sequence). CDR3 DNA: TGTGCCAGCAGTTCCAAGCGGGGGGGACCCGATACGCAGTATTTT. Its protein product is CASSSKRGGPDTQYF.

This clonotype was seen a handful of times. V gene TRBV5-6 combines with J gene TRBJ2-5; the D call may be TRBD1 or TRBD2 (5 bases each). The V end was cut by 3 bases, the J end by 0 bases, with 18 bases between. Germline lookup yields CDR1 SGHDT and CDR2 YYEEEE. The CDR3 has 17 residues. This CDR3 reads CASSSLRDRMNQETQYF. Written as DNA, the CDR3 is TGTGCCAGCAGCTCTTTACGGGACCGTATGAACCAAGAGACCCAGTACTTC.

The rearrangement links TRBV4-1 to TRBJ2-1; D remains ambiguous. Trimming cost V 1 base and J 8 bases, with 9 bases left between them. CDR1 is MGHRA, CDR2 YSYEKL, per germline. CDR3 length: 13 amino acids. CDR3 DNA sequence: TGCGCCAGCAGCCAAGCCCTCCCGGATGAGCAGTTCTTC. This translates into CASSQALPDEQFF.

V and J are TRBV19 and TRBJ2-7; the D gene could be TRBD1 or TRBD2 (5 bases each). Germline V lookup: CDR1 LNHDA, CDR2 SQIVND (reference sequence). CDR3 length equals 11 residues. Trimming shortened V by 9 bases and J by 9 bases, and 15 bases separated the two germline ends. Here the CDR3 reads CASQGDGPQYV. The DNA for the CDR3 is TGTGCCAGCCAAGGGGACGGCCCGCAGTACGTC.

Only a few counts were recorded for this clonotype. The genes are TRBV5-6 and TRBJ1-1; possible D gene TRBD1, 5 bases. Per germline, CDR1 SGHDT and CDR2 YYEEEE. Trimming stripped 5 bases from V and 1 base from J, with 9 bases between. The CDR3 loop spans 13 amino acids. DNA of the CDR3: TGTGCCAGCAGACTCGGGGGGAACACTGAAGCTTTCTTT. It specifies CASRLGGNTEAFF. Together with reference TRBV5-6 and TRBJ1-1, the CDR3 gives the full variable domain: DAGVTQSPTHLIKTRGQQVTLRCSPKSGHDTVSWYQQALGQGPQFIFQYYEEEERQRGNFPDRFSGHQFPNYSSELNVNALLLGDSALYLCASRLGGNTEAFFGQGTRLTVV.

This clonotype showed up just a few times. The J gene is TRBJ1-2, the V gene TRBV12-3 or TRBV12-4, with D maybe TRBD1 (6 bases). V was clipped by 2 bases and J by 0 bases, with 10 bases between them. This CDR3 is built from 15 residues. For the CDR3, the DNA is TGTGCCAGCAGTTTAAGACAGGAAGCTAACTATGGCTACACCTTC. Protein product: CASSLRQEANYGYTF.

The genes are TRBV27 and TRBJ2-7; D gene uncertain. The V end was cut by 5 bases, the J end by 2 bases, with 13 bases between. Germline V gene lookup returns CDR1 MNHEY and CDR2 SMNVEV (reference sequence). The length of the CDR3 is 14 residues. The CDR3 region is CASSPDKGPYEQYV. The CDR3 region has the DNA TGTGCCAGCAGTCCCGACAAGGGCCCCTACGAGCAGTACGTC.

This clonotype turned up a few times. The genes are TRBV4-3 and TRBJ2-1, with D uncertain. The CDR3 is 15 amino acids. V shed 0 bases and J shed 6 bases, with 12 bases lying between them. CDR1 is LGHNA, CDR2 YSLEER, per germline. The CDR3 loop reads CASSQDDIRANEQFF. Written as DNA, the CDR3 is TGCGCCAGCAGCCAAGATGATATCCGGGCCAATGAGCAGTTCTTC.

This clonotype was seen once. A much larger clone is a single base away; this may be a read error. No conserved phenylalanine or tryptophan is present at the end of the CDR3, so a read error is the likely explanation. This chain uses TRBV4-3 with TRBJ1-2; possible D gene TRBD1, 6 bases. This CDR3 comprises 14 residues. CDR1 LGHNA and CDR2 YSLEER come from the germline V gene. Trimming left V 0 bases short and J 3 bases short, with 8 bases between. CDR3 sequence (DNA): TGCGCCAGCAGCCAAGATTGGGGGCACTATGGCTACACCTTG. Translation: CASSQDWGHYGYTL.